This T cell receptor beta chain was identified in a study of blood T cells in healthy people across ages. Study-wide results and caveats: Roughly linear age-related decline in beta diversity appeared, significant by age approximately 40.

It was with a sample-barcoded 5' primer and a J-beta primer mix that a second PCR of roughly 6 to 12 cycles was run. Via MiXCR, TCRdb re-called the 5' RACE reads, giving one row per CDR3 protein. The sample carries some 890,000 distinct CDR3 sequences, 25% to 35% recorded once. This clonotype has just a few counts. The antigen is undetermined. There were healthy Caucasian individuals from Russia, aged about 6 to 100, serving as donors. V shed 0 bases and J 3 bases; nucleotides not matched to a gene: 6. The CDR3 is made up of 16 amino acids. Germline-derived CDR1 and CDR2 are LGHDT and YNNKEL (reference sequence). These data were also filed under a second study, of T cells of mothers and their children.

This rearrangement joins TRBV3-1 to TRBJ2-7; 9 bases align to TRBD1. The sequence was obtained from a woman aged 40-49 years in good health. Sequencing was done on a sample of blood. This CDR3 reads CASSQDAAGQGYEQYF. CDR3 nucleotides: TGTGCCAGCAGCCAAGATGCGGCGGGACAGGGCTACGAGCAGTACTTC.